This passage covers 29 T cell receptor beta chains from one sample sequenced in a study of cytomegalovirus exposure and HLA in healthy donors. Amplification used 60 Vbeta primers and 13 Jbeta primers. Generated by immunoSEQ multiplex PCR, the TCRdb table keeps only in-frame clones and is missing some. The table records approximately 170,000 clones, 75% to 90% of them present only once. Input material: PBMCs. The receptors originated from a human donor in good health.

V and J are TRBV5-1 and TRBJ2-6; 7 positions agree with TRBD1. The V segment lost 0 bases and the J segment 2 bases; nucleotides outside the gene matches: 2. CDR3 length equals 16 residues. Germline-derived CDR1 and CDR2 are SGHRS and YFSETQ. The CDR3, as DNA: TGCGCCAGCAGCTTGGAAGACAGGGCTGGGGCCAACGTCCTGACTTTC. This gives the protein CASSLEDRAGANVLTF.

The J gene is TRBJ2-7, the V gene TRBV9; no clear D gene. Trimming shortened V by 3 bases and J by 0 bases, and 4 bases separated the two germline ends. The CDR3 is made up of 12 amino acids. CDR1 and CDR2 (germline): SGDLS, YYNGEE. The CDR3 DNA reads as TGTGCCAGCAGCGACAACTCCTACGAGCAGTACTTC. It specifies CASSDNSYEQYF.

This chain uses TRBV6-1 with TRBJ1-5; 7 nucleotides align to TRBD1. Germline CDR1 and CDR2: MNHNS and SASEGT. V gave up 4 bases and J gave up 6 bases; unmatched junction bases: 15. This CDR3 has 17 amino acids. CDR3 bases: TGTGCCAGCAGTGTTTCGGCAGGGGGGTTCCAGGGTCAGCCCCAGCATTTT. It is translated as CASSVSAGGFQGQPQHF.

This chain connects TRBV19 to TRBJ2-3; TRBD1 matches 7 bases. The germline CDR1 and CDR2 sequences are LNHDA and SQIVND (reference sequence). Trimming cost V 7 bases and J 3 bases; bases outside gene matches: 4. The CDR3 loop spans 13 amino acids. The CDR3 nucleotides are TGTGCCAGTACCGACAGGGCGACAGATACGCAGTATTTT. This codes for CASTDRATDTQYF.

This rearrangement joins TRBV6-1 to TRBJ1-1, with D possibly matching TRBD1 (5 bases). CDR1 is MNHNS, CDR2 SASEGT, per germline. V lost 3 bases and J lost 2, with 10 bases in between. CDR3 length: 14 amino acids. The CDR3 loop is CASSESGGNTEAFF. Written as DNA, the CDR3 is TGTGCCAGCAGTGAGTCGGGGGGAAACACTGAAGCTTTCTTT.

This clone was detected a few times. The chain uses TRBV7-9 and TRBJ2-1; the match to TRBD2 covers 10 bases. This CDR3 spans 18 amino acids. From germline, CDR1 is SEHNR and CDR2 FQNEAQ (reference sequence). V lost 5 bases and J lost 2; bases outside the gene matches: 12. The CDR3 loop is CASSVPLGSGGAYNEQFF. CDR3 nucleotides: TGTGCCAGCAGCGTCCCCTTGGGGAGCGGGGGGGCCTACAATGAGCAGTTCTTC.

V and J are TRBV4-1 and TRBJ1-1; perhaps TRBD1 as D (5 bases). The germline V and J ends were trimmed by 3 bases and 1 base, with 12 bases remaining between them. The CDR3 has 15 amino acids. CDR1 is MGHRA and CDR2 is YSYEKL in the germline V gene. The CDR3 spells CASSQGRTANTEAFF. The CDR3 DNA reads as TGCGCCAGCAGCCAGGGGCGGACGGCGAACACTGAAGCTTTCTTT.

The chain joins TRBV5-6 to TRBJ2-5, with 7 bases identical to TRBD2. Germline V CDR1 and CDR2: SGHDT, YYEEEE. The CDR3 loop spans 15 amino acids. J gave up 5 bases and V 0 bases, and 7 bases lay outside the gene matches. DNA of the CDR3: TGTGCCAGCAGCTTGGGTTATGTGGGGGGGGAGACCCAGTACTTC. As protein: CASSLGYVGGETQYF.

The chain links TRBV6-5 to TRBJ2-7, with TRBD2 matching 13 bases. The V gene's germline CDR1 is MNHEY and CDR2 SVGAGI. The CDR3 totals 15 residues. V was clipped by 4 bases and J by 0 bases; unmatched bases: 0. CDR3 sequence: CASSWTSGGSYEQYF. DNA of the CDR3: TGTGCCAGCAGTTGGACTAGCGGGGGCTCCTACGAGCAGTACTTC.

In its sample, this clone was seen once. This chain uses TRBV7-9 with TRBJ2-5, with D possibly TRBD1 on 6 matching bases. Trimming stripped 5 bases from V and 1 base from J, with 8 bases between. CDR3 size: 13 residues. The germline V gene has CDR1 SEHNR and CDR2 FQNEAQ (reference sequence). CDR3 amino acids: CASSRDTQETQYF. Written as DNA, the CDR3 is TGTGCCAGCAGCCGGGACACCCAAGAGACCCAGTACTTC.

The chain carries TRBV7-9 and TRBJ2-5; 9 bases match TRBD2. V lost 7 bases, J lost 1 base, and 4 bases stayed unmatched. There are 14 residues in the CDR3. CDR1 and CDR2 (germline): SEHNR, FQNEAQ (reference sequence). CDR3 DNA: TGTGCCAGCACTCTAGCGGGGAGCCAAGAGACCCAGTACTTC. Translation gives CASTLAGSQETQYF.

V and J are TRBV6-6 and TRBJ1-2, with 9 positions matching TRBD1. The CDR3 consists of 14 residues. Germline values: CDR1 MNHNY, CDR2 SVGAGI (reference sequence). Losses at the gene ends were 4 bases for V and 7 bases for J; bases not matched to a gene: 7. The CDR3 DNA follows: TGTGCCAGCAGTTTCTCCGGACAGGGGTCTGGCTACACCTTC. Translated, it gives CASSFSGQGSGYTF.

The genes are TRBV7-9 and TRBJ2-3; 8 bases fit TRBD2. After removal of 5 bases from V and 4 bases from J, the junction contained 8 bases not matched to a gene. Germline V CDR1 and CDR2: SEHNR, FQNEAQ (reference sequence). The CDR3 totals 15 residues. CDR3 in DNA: TGTGCCAGCAGCCAGAGCGGGGGAACCGCAGATACGCAGTATTTT. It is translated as CASSQSGGTADTQYF.

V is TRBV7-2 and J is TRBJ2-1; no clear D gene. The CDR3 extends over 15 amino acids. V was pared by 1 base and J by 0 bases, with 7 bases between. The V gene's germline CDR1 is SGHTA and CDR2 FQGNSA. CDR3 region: CASSLDSSSYNEQFF. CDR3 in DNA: TGTGCCAGCAGCTTAGACTCTAGCTCCTACAATGAGCAGTTCTTC.

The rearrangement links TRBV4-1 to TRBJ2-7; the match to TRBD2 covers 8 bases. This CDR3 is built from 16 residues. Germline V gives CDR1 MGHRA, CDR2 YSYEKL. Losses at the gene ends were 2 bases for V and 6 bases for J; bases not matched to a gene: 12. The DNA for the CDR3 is TGCGCCAGCAGCCAATCGTTCCGGACTAGCCTTGGCGAGCAGTACTTC. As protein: CASSQSFRTSLGEQYF.

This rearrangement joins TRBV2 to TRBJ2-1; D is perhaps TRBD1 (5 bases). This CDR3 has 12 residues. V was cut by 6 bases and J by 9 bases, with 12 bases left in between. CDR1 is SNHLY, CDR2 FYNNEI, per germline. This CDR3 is CASSEQEREQFF. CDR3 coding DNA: TGTGCCAGCAGCGAACAGGAACGTGAGCAGTTCTTC.

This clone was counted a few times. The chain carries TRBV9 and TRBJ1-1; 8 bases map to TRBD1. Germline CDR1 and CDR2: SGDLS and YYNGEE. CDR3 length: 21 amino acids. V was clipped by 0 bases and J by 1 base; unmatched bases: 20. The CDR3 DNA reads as TGTGCCAGCAGCGTAGGGTATCTTGGAGGGACAGGTTTATCGAGGAACACTGAAGCTTTCTTT. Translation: CASSVGYLGGTGLSRNTEAFF. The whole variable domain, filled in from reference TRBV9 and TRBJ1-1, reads DSGVTQTPKHLITATGQRVTLRCSPRSGDLSVYWYQQSLDQGLQFLIQYYNGEERAKGNILERFSAQQFPDLHSELNLSSLELGDSALYFCASSVGYLGGTGLSRNTEAFFGQGTRLTVV.

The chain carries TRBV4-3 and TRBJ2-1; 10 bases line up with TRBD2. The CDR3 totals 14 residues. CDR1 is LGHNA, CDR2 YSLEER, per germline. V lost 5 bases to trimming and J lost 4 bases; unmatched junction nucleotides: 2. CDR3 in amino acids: CASSYSGGYNEQFF. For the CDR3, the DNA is TGCGCCAGCAGCTATAGCGGGGGGTACAATGAGCAGTTCTTC.

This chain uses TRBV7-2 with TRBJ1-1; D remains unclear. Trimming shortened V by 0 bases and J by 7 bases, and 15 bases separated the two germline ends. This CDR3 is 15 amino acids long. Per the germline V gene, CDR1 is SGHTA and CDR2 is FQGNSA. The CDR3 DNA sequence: TGTGCCAGCAGCTTAGCTGTGGACTACTTTAGTGAAGCTTTCTTT. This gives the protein CASSLAVDYFSEAFF.

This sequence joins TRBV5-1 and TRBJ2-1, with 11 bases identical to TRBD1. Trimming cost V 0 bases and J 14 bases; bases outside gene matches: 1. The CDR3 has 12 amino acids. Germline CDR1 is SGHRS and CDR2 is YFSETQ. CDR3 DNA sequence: TGCGCCAGCAGCTTGGGGGACAGGGGGGAGTTCTTC. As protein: CASSLGDRGEFF.

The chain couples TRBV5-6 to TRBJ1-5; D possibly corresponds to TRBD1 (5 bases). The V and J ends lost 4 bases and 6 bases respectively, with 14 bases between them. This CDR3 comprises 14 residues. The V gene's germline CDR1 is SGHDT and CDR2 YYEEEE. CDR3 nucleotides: TGTGCCAGCAGCCTTCGGGGGTTCGGTCAGCCCCAGCATTTT. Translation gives CASSLRGFGQPQHF.

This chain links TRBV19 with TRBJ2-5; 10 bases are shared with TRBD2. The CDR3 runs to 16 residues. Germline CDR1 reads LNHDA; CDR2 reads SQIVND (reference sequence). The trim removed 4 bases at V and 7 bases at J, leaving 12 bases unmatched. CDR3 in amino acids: CASSRGLADSSGTQYF. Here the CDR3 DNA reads TGTGCCAGTAGTAGAGGACTAGCGGACTCGTCCGGGACCCAGTACTTC.

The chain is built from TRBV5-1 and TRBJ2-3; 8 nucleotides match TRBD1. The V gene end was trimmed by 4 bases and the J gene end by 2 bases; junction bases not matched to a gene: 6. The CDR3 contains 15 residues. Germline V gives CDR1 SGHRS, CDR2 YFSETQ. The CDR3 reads CASSAGQALTDTQYF. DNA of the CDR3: TGCGCCAGCAGCGCGGGACAGGCCCTCACAGATACGCAGTATTTT.

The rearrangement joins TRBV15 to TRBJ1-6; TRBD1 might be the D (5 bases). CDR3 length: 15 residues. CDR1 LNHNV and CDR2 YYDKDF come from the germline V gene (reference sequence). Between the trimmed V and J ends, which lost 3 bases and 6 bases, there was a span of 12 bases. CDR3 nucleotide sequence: TGTGCCACCAGCAGTGATATGACAGTTAATTCACCCCTCCACTTT. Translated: CATSSDMTVNSPLHF. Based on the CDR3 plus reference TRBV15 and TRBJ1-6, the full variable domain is DAMVIQNPRYQVTQFGKPVTLSCSQTLNHNVMYWYQQKSSQAPKLLFHYYDKDFNNEADTPDNFQSRRPNTSFCFLDIRSPGLGDTAMYLCATSSDMTVNSPLHFGNGTRLTVT.

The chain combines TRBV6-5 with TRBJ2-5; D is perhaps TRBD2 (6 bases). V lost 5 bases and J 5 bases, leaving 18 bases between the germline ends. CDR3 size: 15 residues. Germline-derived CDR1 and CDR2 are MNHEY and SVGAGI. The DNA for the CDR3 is TGTGCCAGCAGTCAACTCTGGAAGGGGAGGGAGACCCAGTACTTC. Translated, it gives CASSQLWKGRETQYF.

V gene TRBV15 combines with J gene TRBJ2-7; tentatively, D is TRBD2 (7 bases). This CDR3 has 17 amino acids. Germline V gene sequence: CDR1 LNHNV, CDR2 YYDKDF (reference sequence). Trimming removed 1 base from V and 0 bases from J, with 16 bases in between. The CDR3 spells CATSRGGLADSSYEQYF. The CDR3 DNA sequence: TGTGCCACCAGCAGAGGAGGCCTAGCGGACAGCTCCTACGAGCAGTACTTC. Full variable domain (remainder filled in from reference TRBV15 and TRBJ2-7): DAMVIQNPRYQVTQFGKPVTLSCSQTLNHNVMYWYQQKSSQAPKLLFHYYDKDFNNEADTPDNFQSRRPNTSFCFLDIRSPGLGDTAMYLCATSRGGLADSSYEQYFGPGTRLTVT.

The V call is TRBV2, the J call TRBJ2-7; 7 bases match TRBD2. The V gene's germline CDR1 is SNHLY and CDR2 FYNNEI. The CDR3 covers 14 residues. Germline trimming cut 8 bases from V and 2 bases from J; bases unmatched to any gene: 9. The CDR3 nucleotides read TGTGCCAGCTTGGGGGTGGGGGGGGCCTACGAGCAGTACTTC. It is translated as CASLGVGGAYEQYF.

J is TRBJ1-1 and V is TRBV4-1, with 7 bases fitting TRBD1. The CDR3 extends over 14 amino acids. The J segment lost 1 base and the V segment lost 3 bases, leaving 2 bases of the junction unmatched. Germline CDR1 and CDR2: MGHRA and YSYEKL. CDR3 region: CASSQGDRNTEAFF. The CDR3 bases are TGCGCCAGCAGCCAGGGGGACAGGAACACTGAAGCTTTCTTT.

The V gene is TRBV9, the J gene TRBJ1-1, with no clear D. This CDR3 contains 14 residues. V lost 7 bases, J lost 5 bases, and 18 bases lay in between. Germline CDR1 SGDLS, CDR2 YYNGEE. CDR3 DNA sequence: TGTGCCAGCTCTAAAAGCGGCAGTGGAACTGAAGCTTTCTTT. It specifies CASSKSGSGTEAFF.